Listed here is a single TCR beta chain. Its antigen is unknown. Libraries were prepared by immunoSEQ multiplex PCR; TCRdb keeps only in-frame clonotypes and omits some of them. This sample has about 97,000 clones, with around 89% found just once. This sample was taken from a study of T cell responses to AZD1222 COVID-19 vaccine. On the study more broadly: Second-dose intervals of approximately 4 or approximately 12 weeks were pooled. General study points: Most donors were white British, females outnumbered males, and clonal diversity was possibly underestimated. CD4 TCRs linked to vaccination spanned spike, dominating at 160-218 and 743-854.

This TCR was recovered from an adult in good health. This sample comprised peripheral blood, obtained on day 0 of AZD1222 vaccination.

This CDR3 is CASSYDGRIAGSYEQYF. Written as DNA, the CDR3 is TGTGCCAGCAGTTACGATGGTAGGATAGCCGGCTCTTACGAGCAGTACTTC. The genes are TRBV6-2 or TRBV6-3 and TRBJ2-7; D gene uncertain. Per germline, CDR1 MNHEY and CDR2 SVGEGT. The V end lost 2 bases, the J end lost 4 bases, and 21 bases lay between the germline ends. The CDR3 has 17 residues.